Detailed here is one T cell receptor (beta chain). As yet, its antigen is unknown. The CDR3 sequence is 13 residues long. Germline loops: CDR1 MGHRA, CDR2 YSYEKL. V dropped 6 bases and J dropped 5; count of bases not matched to a gene: 4. This entry is derived from a study of OX40 agonist ivuxolimab in advanced cancers. Background on the study: The treatment was a fully human IgG2 OX40 agonist, ivuxolimab. Dose-escalation patients' cancers were hepatocellular carcinoma, melanoma, renal cell or head and neck cancer. Mean age approximately 55 years, range 23 to 79; 82.7% male.

Study-wide results and caveats: Both blood CD4+ and CD8+ T cells showed clonal growth by week 6 at 0.1 to 3.0 mg/kg.

Clones were sequenced by immunoSEQ multiplex PCR, and TCRdb holds only the in-frame ones, with some missing. Of about 51,000 clones in the sample, around 77% were seen once. This clonotype originated in an adult with an advanced solid tumor such as melanoma, head and neck, liver or kidney cancer. The rearrangement joins TRBV4-1 to TRBJ2-3; 8 positions match TRBD2. Source: CD4+ or CD8+ T cells sorted from blood, taken in a trial of the OX40 agonist ivuxolimab. CDR3 loop: CASSRLAGDTQYF. The CDR3 DNA sequence: TGCGCCAGCAGTCGCCTAGCGGGAGATACGCAGTATTTT.